Below are 20 T cell receptor beta chains sequenced from a single sample in a study of human T cells and chemical hapten exposure. The time point: patch test 1, 2 weeks after DPC sensitization. Treatment in this sample: therapeutic diphenylcyclopropenone sensitization with weekly scalp DPC. MiXCR was run by TCRdb on the RACE reads, yielding one entry per CDR3 protein. The sample has 100,000 or so distinct CDR3 sequences, roughly 11% seen once. The sample in question was whole blood, obtained in connection with sensitization to the hapten diphenylcyclopropenone (DPC). The receptors derive from a woman in her thirties or forties with alopecia areata. Some clones in this sample may be carry-over from other donors' samples.

This clonotype occurred many times. The CDR3 region is CSAERTDGNTIYF. CDR3 bases: TGCAGTGCTGAAAGGACAGATGGAAACACCATATATTTT. This chain uses TRBV20-1 with TRBJ1-3; perhaps TRBD1 as D (6 bases). The CDR3 runs 13 residues. Germline-derived CDR1 and CDR2 are DFQATT and SNEGSKA (reference sequence). The V gene lost 5 bases and the J gene lost 3 bases, with 11 bases spanning the gap.

This clonotype was seen a handful of times. V gene TRBV25-1 combines with J gene TRBJ2-2; the D gene could be TRBD1 or TRBD2 (5 bases each). V gave up 6 bases and J gave up 5 bases, with 16 bases separating them. The CDR3 sequence is 15 residues long. Germline values: CDR1 MGHDK, CDR2 SYGVNS. CDR3 nucleotides: TGTGCCAGCAGGTCCCTCGGGGCCAGAACCGGGGAGCTGTTTTTT. Its translation is CASRSLGARTGELFF.

This clonotype was recorded at least ten times. V gene TRBV7-9 combines with J gene TRBJ2-3; 7 nucleotides match TRBD1. Trimming took 5 bases from V and 1 from J; bases not matched to a gene: 6. Germline V gene data show CDR1 as SEHNR and CDR2 as FQNEAQ (reference sequence). The CDR3 spans 15 residues. CDR3: CASSITGAGTDTQYF. CDR3 coding DNA: TGTGCCAGCAGCATCACAGGGGCGGGCACAGATACGCAGTATTTT.

In this sample, this clonotype turned up a few times. The V and J genes are TRBV28 and TRBJ2-1, with D uncertain. The CDR3 runs 11 residues. Germline values: CDR1 MDHEN, CDR2 SYDVKM. The V gene lost 5 bases and the J gene lost 12 bases, with 11 bases spanning the gap. The chain's CDR3 is CASSTRLGQFF. The CDR3 nucleotides are TGTGCCAGCAGTACGAGGTTGGGGCAGTTCTTC.

This clonotype was counted only a few times. The chain employs TRBV3-1 and TRBJ1-5; D perhaps matches TRBD1 (5 bases). V lost 4 bases to trimming and J lost 7 bases, with 14 bases between them. The CDR3 is 14 residues long. The germline CDR1 and CDR2 sequences are LGHDT and YNNKEL (reference sequence). CDR3 protein: CASSLLGDGQPQHF. CDR3 DNA sequence: TGTGCCAGCAGCCTACTGGGGGATGGACAGCCCCAGCATTTT.

This clonotype has just a few counts. The chain is built from TRBV5-6 and TRBJ2-1; D call uncertain. This CDR3 has 14 amino acids. Trimming removed 4 bases at V and 8 bases at J, with 16 bases between. The germline CDR1 and CDR2 sequences are SGHDT and YYEEEE. The CDR3 nucleotides read TGTGCCAGCAGCCGCTTGGAGCAGCCCTATGAGCAGTTCTTC. Its protein is CASSRLEQPYEQFF. Based on the CDR3 plus reference TRBV5-6 and TRBJ2-1, the full variable domain is DAGVTQSPTHLIKTRGQQVTLRCSPKSGHDTVSWYQQALGQGPQFIFQYYEEEERQRGNFPDRFSGHQFPNYSSELNVNALLLGDSALYLCASSRLEQPYEQFFGPGTRLTVL.

The V and J genes are TRBV27 and TRBJ2-6, with D possibly matching TRBD2 (5 bases). The CDR3 spans 15 residues. Germline V gene sequence: CDR1 MNHEY, CDR2 SMNVEV (reference sequence). Trimming shortened V by 9 bases and J by 2 bases, and 14 bases separated the two germline ends. DNA for the CDR3: TGTGCCAGTTCGTCCTTCGGGGCTGGGGCCAACGTCCTGACTTTC. Translated, it gives CASSSFGAGANVLTF.

This clonotype has a handful of counts. V and J are TRBV7-2 and TRBJ2-2; 10 nucleotides match TRBD2. From germline, CDR1 is SGHTA and CDR2 FQGNSA. V lost 6 bases and J lost 7; bases outside the gene matches: 11. The CDR3 consists of 16 residues. CDR3 sequence (DNA): TGTGCCAGCAGTCCGAGCGGGGGGGCCGTAGGCGGGGAGCTGTTTTTT. Amino acids: CASSPSGGAVGGELFF.

This clonotype has a handful of counts. The chain links TRBV20-1 to TRBJ1-6; D not resolved. Germline assignment: CDR1 DFQATT and CDR2 SNEGSKA (reference sequence). The CDR3 totals 12 residues. The V and J ends lost 6 bases and 7 bases respectively, with 10 bases between them. CDR3: CSAGSGNSPLHF. In DNA form, the CDR3 reads TGCAGTGCAGGGTCGGGCAATTCACCCCTCCACTTT.

The chain joins TRBV6-5 to TRBJ1-1; 7 bases map to TRBD1. J gave up 11 bases and V 4 bases, and 7 bases lay outside the gene matches. The CDR3 contains 12 residues. Germline loops: CDR1 MNHEY, CDR2 SVGAGI. The CDR3 nucleotides are TGTGCCAGCAGTTCCCCAACAGGGGAGGCTTTCTTT. Its translation is CASSSPTGEAFF.

This clonotype was recorded a few times. This chain links TRBV5-1 with TRBJ1-1, with 7 bases fitting TRBD1. V was clipped by 4 bases and J by 2 bases; unmatched bases: 5. CDR3 length: 14 amino acids. Germline CDR1 is SGHRS and CDR2 is YFSETQ. This CDR3 reads CASSLGQQNTEAFF. As DNA, the CDR3 is TGCGCCAGCAGCCTGGGACAGCAAAACACTGAAGCTTTCTTT.

This clonotype has only a few counts. This chain links TRBV12-3 or TRBV12-4 with TRBJ1-5; D is possibly TRBD1 (6 bases). With 1 base removed from V and 6 bases from J, the gap between germline ends came to 13 bases. The CDR3 is 15 amino acids. The CDR3 coding sequence is TGTGCCAGCAGTTTAGGGTGGCAGGGGAGTCAGCCCCAGCATTTT. Translated: CASSLGWQGSQPQHF.

The chain uses TRBV18 and TRBJ2-3, with D maybe TRBD1 (5 bases). The CDR3 loop spans 15 amino acids. Germline CDR1 reads KGHSH; CDR2 reads LQKENI. V was clipped by 2 bases and J by 1 base, with 10 bases between them. The chain's CDR3 is CASSPGEGGTDTQYF. DNA of the CDR3: TGTGCCAGCTCACCAGGGGAAGGGGGCACAGATACGCAGTATTTT.

The gene calls are TRBV29-1 and TRBJ2-5, with 7 bases lining up with TRBD1. Trimming took 6 bases from V and 5 from J; bases not matched to a gene: 6. Germline CDR1 is SQVTM and CDR2 is ANQGSEA. The CDR3 length is 12 residues. The CDR3 sequence is CSVRQGGETQYF. The CDR3 DNA reads TGCAGCGTACGACAGGGTGGGGAGACCCAGTACTTC.

The sample holds many counts of this clonotype. This chain joins TRBV2 and TRBJ2-7; 9 bases align to TRBD1. Per germline, CDR1 SNHLY and CDR2 FYNNEI. The CDR3 is made up of 16 amino acids. With V trimmed by 6 bases and J by 2 bases, 11 bases remained unmatched. The CDR3 region is CASREPGTGNAYEQYF. The CDR3 coding sequence is TGTGCCAGCAGGGAACCCGGGACAGGGAACGCCTACGAGCAGTACTTC.

This chain links TRBV30 with TRBJ1-1, with a possible D match to TRBD1 (5 bases). V lost 8 bases and J 5 bases, leaving 18 bases between the germline ends. CDR1 is GTSNPN and CDR2 is SVGIG in the germline V gene (reference sequence). This CDR3 region has 13 residues. CDR3 in DNA: TGTGCCCGCACCCAGGGTATGGGTACTGAAGCTTTCTTT. Protein product: CARTQGMGTEAFF.

This clonotype was found many times. The chain couples TRBV20-1 to TRBJ2-1, with TRBD2 matching over 9 bases. Per germline, CDR1 DFQATT and CDR2 SNEGSKA (reference sequence). The CDR3 has 14 amino acids. The V segment lost 3 bases and the J segment 10 bases; nucleotides outside the gene matches: 10. In DNA, the CDR3 is TGCAGTGCTAGTGACGCGGGGGGGGTGTCGGAGCAGTTCTTC. Its protein product is CSASDAGGVSEQFF.

This clonotype has ten or more counts. This rearrangement joins TRBV7-2 to TRBJ2-1; weak D call: TRBD2 (6 bases). Germline V CDR1 and CDR2: SGHTA, FQGNSA. V lost 5 bases and J 9 bases, leaving 11 bases between the germline ends. The CDR3 has 12 residues. CDR3 nucleotides: TGTGCCAGCAGCCCCCGGAGGGGTGAGCAGTTCTTC. It yields the protein CASSPRRGEQFF. Full variable domain (remainder filled in from reference TRBV7-2 and TRBJ2-1): GAGVSQSPSNKVTEKGKDVELRCDPISGHTALYWYRQSLGQGLEFLIYFQGNSAPDKSGLPSDRFSAERTGGSVSTLTIQRTQQEDSAVYLCASSPRRGEQFFGPGTRLTVL.

The chain combines TRBV12-3 or TRBV12-4 with TRBJ1-5; D is unresolved. Trimming cost V 1 base and J 7 bases, with 8 bases left between them. CDR3 size: 13 residues. CDR3 residues: CASSLEAKQPQHF. Written as DNA, the CDR3 is TGTGCCAGCAGTTTAGAGGCGAAACAGCCCCAGCATTTT.

This clonotype came up a few times. The chain couples TRBV7-6 to TRBJ2-7, with D unresolved. The CDR3 covers 13 residues. Germline-derived CDR1 and CDR2 are SGHVS and FNYEAQ. With 1 base removed from V and 2 bases from J, the gap between germline ends came to 6 bases. The CDR3, as DNA: TGTGCCAGCAGCTTAGGAGTAACCTACGAGCAGTACTTC. It codes for CASSLGVTYEQYF.